This T cell receptor (beta chain) was identified during a study of blood T cell repertoires in COVID-19. All enrollees were roughly 18 to 89 years old and from roughly 26 US areas. Grouping used clinical history reported by participants in a survey and questionnaire. Generated by immunoSEQ multiplex PCR, the TCRdb table keeps only in-frame clones and is missing some. The sample holds hundreds of thousands of clones; more than 70% are singletons and the top ten take 2%. This CDR3 is 12 amino acids long. Germline lookup yields CDR1 MDHEN and CDR2 SYDVKM. The junction had 1 base not matched to a gene; V was cut back by 3 bases and J by 6 bases.

The sequence derives from a woman aged 55-70 years in a cohort exposed to, infected with or recovered from COVID-19 (not recorded which). The gene calls are TRBV28 and TRBJ2-7; 8 bases agree with TRBD2. The sequenced material came from PBMCs or T cells enriched from blood (not recorded which). This CDR3 is CASSFGGVEQYF. The CDR3 nucleotides are TGTGCCAGCAGTTTCGGGGGGGTCGAGCAGTACTTC.